This T cell receptor beta chain is drawn from a study of Ad26.COV2.S vaccination and SARS-CoV-2 variants. Specified treatment: roughly 19 received Ad26.COV2.S at low or high dose, single or two shots; five or six received placebo; per-sample allocation not given. Specimen acquisition occurred on day 63 following the initial vaccine or placebo injection. Wuhan-strain spike was delivered by a replication-incompetent Ad26 vector. Study outcomes and limitations: Non-spike TCR breadth was similar in vaccine and placebo recipients.

The CDR3 runs to 13 residues. Between the trimmed V and J ends, which lost 2 bases and 13 bases, there was a span of 16 bases. To note about this clone: The antigen is undetermined.

This table comes from immunoSEQ multiplex PCR, and its TCRdb copy is limited to in-frame clones, with some not included. The sample includes roughly 400,000 clones, approximately 91% of them seen just once. The TCR was taken from a person between 18 and 60 years old who received the Ad26.COV2.S COVID-19 vaccine or a placebo. This material consisted of peripheral blood, taken in a trial of Ad26.COV2.S vaccine versus placebo. The rearrangement uses TRBV12-3 or TRBV12-4 and TRBJ2-3; D is perhaps TRBD1 or TRBD2 (5 bases each). CDR3 residues: CASSLTAAGIKYF. The CDR3 DNA follows: TGTGCCAGCAGTTTAACAGCGGCAGGGATTAAGTATTTT.